The 6 T cell receptor beta chains in this list originate from one sample, sequenced in a study of regulatory T cells in long-lasting Graves disease. The time point: persistent/refractory GD, antithyroid drugs over 5 years with positive TRAb. PBMC RNA was the source of the TCR library. Both iRepertoire HTBI primers and Arm-PCR of CDR3 regions were used to build the TCR beta libraries. In TCRdb, the multiplex PCR reads were re-called with MiXCR into one record per CDR3 protein. Of approximately 400,000 distinct CDR3 sequences in the sample, roughly 24% are singletons; the top ten hold roughly a quarter. Sequences were derived from peripheral blood mononuclear cells (PBMCs), sampled when the disease was refractory, from a patient treated with antithyroid drugs. These receptors originate from a middle-aged woman with Graves disease.

This chain uses TRBV6-9 with TRBJ2-3; D is unresolved. The germline gives CDR1 MNHGY, CDR2 SVAAGI. V was clipped by 3 bases and J by 0 bases, with 7 bases between them. The CDR3 is 14 amino acids. The CDR3 is CASSYGSSTDTQYF. CDR3 bases: TGTGCCAGCAGTTACGGCTCTAGCACAGATACGCAGTATTTT.

The genes are TRBV28 and TRBJ2-5, with unresolved D. This CDR3 comprises 11 residues. Germline CDR1 reads MDHEN; CDR2 reads SYDVKM. With 8 bases removed from V and 7 bases from J, the gap between germline ends came to 11 bases. The CDR3 loop is CASATRATQYF. The CDR3, as DNA: TGTGCCAGCGCAACCCGCGCGACCCAGTACTTC.

This clonotype was counted at least ten times. This chain connects TRBV28 to TRBJ2-3, with D hard to call. V lost 7 bases, J lost 5 bases, and 7 bases lay in between. Germline assignment: CDR1 MDHEN and CDR2 SYDVKM. There are 11 residues in the CDR3. The chain's CDR3 is CASMTQDTQYF. The DNA for the CDR3 is TGTGCCAGCATGACCCAAGATACGCAGTATTTT.

This clonotype was found a few times. CDR3 sequence reads: CASNPLADNTGELFF. CDR3 in DNA: TGTGCCAGCAACCCACTAGCGGACAACACCGGGGAGCTGTTTTTT. This chain links TRBV6-2 or TRBV6-3 with TRBJ2-2; 8 positions agree with TRBD2. V lost 7 bases and J lost 2; bases outside the gene matches: 6. Germline-derived CDR1 and CDR2 are MNHEY and SVGEGT. The CDR3 contains 15 residues.

The V and J genes are TRBV29-1 and TRBJ2-2, with D hard to call. Germline V lookup: CDR1 SQVTM, CDR2 ANQGSEA. The CDR3 spans 14 residues. Trimming removed 6 bases at V and 4 bases at J, with 15 bases between. DNA for the CDR3: TGCAGCGTCGCGACTGATACCTCCACCGGGGAGCTGTTTTTT. Protein sequence: CSVATDTSTGELFF.

This clonotype was seen many times. V usage is TRBV11-2 and J usage is TRBJ2-7; 7 nucleotides line up with TRBD2. The germline V gene has CDR1 SGHAT and CDR2 FQNNGV. Trimming took 3 bases from V and 0 from J; bases not matched to a gene: 5. The CDR3 is 15 amino acids. The CDR3 protein is CASSLARLASYEQYF. The DNA for the CDR3 is TGTGCCAGCAGCTTGGCTCGACTAGCCTCCTACGAGCAGTACTTC.